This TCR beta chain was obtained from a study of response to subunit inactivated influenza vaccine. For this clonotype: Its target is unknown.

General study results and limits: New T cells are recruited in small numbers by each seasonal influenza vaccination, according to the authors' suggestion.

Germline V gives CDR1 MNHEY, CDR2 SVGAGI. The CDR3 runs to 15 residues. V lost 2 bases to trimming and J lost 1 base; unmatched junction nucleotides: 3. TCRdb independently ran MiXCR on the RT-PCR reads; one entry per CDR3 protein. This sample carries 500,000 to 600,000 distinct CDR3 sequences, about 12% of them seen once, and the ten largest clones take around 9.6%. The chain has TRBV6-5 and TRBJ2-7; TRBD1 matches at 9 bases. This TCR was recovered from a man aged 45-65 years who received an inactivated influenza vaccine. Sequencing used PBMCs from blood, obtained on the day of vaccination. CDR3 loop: CASSYGGQGSYEQYF. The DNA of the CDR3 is TGTGCCAGCAGTTACGGCGGACAGGGGTCCTACGAGCAGTACTTC.